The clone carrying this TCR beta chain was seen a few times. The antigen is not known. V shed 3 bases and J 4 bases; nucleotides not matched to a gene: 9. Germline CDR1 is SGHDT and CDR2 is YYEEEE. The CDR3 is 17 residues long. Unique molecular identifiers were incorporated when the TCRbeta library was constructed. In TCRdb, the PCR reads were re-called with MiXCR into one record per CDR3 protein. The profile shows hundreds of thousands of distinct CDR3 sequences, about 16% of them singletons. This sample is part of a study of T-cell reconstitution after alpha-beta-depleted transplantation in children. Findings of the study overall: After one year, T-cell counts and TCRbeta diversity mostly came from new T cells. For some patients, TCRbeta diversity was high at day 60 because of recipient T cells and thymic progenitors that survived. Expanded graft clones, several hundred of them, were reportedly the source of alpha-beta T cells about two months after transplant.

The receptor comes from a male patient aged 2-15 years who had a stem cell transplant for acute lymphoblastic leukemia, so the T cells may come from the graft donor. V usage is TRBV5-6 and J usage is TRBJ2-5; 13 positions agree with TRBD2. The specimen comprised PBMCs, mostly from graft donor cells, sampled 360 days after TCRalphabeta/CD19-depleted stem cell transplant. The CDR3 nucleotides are TGTGCCAGCAGCTATCGGACTAGCGGGAGTCTGGGAGAGACCCAGTACTTC. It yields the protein CASSYRTSGSLGETQYF.